A selection of T cell receptor beta chains follows, all from one sample in a study of shared clonotypes between healthy human individuals. Libraries were prepared by immunoSEQ multiplex PCR; TCRdb keeps only in-frame clonotypes and omits some of them. In the table there are around 1.6 million clones, approximately 98% of which are singletons. Sequencing was performed on naive CD4+ T cells sorted from blood. These receptors came from a man aged 30 to 39 in good health. Each CDR3 is given with its conserved first and last residue. Fields, in order: CDR3 DNA, CDR3 protein, clone size, D gene, J gene, V gene. The D gene is left open where the match is weak. The size field is filled for only some rows; it gives once, few, many or a size class.

cdr3_nt: TGCGCCAGCAGCTTGGACAGGGCCACGGAAGGCTACACCTTC
cdr3_aa: CASSLDRATEGYTF
clone_size: NA
d_call: NA
j_call: TRBJ1-2
v_call: TRBV5-1

cdr3_nt: TGTGCCAGCAGCTCGACACCGGCCTATGGCTACACCTTC
cdr3_aa: CASSSTPAYGYTF
clone_size: NA
d_call: NA
j_call: TRBJ1-2
v_call: TRBV5-4

cdr3_nt: TGTGCCAGCAGTCGTACAAATGGCTACACCTTC
cdr3_aa: CASSRTNGYTF
clone_size: NA
d_call: NA
j_call: TRBJ1-2
v_call: TRBV2

cdr3_nt: TGTGCCAGCACCTGGGAGGGACAGGTTGGCTACACCTTC
cdr3_aa: CASTWEGQVGYTF
clone_size: NA
d_call: TRBD1
j_call: TRBJ1-2
v_call: TRBV2

cdr3_nt: TGTGCCAGCAGCGTCGGTCCTAGGGGACAAGAGACCCAGTACTTC
cdr3_aa: CASSVGPRGQETQYF
clone_size: NA
d_call: NA
j_call: TRBJ2-5
v_call: TRBV11-2

cdr3_nt: TGTGCCACCAGCGGGCGCCTTGTGGACAATGAGCAGTTCTTC
cdr3_aa: CATSGRLVDNEQFF
clone_size: NA
d_call: NA
j_call: TRBJ2-1
v_call: TRBV15

cdr3_nt: TGTGCCAGCAGCTTAGATATGCCGGGAGGATCCGAGCAGTACTTC
cdr3_aa: CASSLDMPGGSEQYF
clone_size: NA
d_call: TRBD2
j_call: TRBJ2-7
v_call: TRBV11-2

cdr3_nt: TGTGCCAGCAGCTTGAGCGGGGGAGGGAATTACGAGCAGTACTTC
cdr3_aa: CASSLSGGGNYEQYF
clone_size: NA
d_call: TRBD2
j_call: TRBJ2-7
v_call: TRBV11-2

cdr3_nt: TGCGCCAGCACGGGCGGGGAAACGACCGGGGAGCTGTTTTTT
cdr3_aa: CASTGGETTGELFF
clone_size: NA
d_call: NA
j_call: TRBJ2-2
v_call: TRBV5-1

cdr3_nt: TGTGCCAGCAGTGAAGTCCCCCGACAGGTCTCCTACGAGCAGTACTTC
cdr3_aa: CASSEVPRQVSYEQYF
clone_size: NA
d_call: NA
j_call: TRBJ2-7
v_call: TRBV2

cdr3_nt: TGTGCCAGCAGCCAAGCACTGGACACCCTGAACACCGGGGAGCTGTTTTTT
cdr3_aa: CASSQALDTLNTGELFF
clone_size: NA
d_call: NA
j_call: TRBJ2-2
v_call: TRBV14

cdr3_nt: TGTGCCAGCATCGGGCGAGGGGCTCTCGTCGAGACCCAGTACTTC
cdr3_aa: CASIGRGALVETQYF
clone_size: NA
d_call: NA
j_call: TRBJ2-5
v_call: TRBV25-1

cdr3_nt: TGTGCCAGCAGTCGGACAGGGGATGGCTACACCTTC
cdr3_aa: CASSRTGDGYTF
clone_size: NA
d_call: TRBD1
j_call: TRBJ1-2
v_call: TRBV6-5

cdr3_nt: TGTGCCAGCAACGGGTGGGTGACCCAAGAGACCCAGTACTTC
cdr3_aa: CASNGWVTQETQYF
clone_size: NA
d_call: NA
j_call: TRBJ2-5
v_call: TRBV11-2

cdr3_nt: TGTGCCAGCAGCTCCTCCCCTCCATACGAGCAGTACTTC
cdr3_aa: CASSSSPPYEQYF
clone_size: NA
d_call: NA
j_call: TRBJ2-7
v_call: TRBV7-9

cdr3_nt: TGTGCCATCAGTTCTAGCGGGAACACAGATACGCAGTATTTT
cdr3_aa: CAISSSGNTDTQYF
clone_size: NA
d_call: TRBD2
j_call: TRBJ2-3
v_call: TRBV10-3

cdr3_nt: TGTGCCAGCAGTCGCTTCCCTGGGGGCACTGAAGCTTTCTTT
cdr3_aa: CASSRFPGGTEAFF
clone_size: NA
d_call: NA
j_call: TRBJ1-1
v_call: TRBV28

cdr3_nt: TGTGCCAGCAGCCAAAGGACAGCAACTAATGAAAAACTGTTTTTT
cdr3_aa: CASSQRTATNEKLFF
clone_size: NA
d_call: NA
j_call: TRBJ1-4
v_call: TRBV7-2

cdr3_nt: TGTGCCAGCAGCTTAGGGGGGCCTCAGCCCCAGCATTTT
cdr3_aa: CASSLGGPQPQHF
clone_size: NA
d_call: NA
j_call: TRBJ1-5
v_call: TRBV7-2

cdr3_nt: TGTGCCAGCAGTGACTTGTCGGCTAGCGGGAGTGGCTACAATGAGCAGTTCTTC
cdr3_aa: CASSDLSASGSGYNEQFF
clone_size: NA
d_call: TRBD2
j_call: TRBJ2-1
v_call: TRBV25-1

cdr3_nt: TGCAGCGGAGTAGCGGGAGGGTGGCAAGAGACCCAGTACTTC
cdr3_aa: CSGVAGGWQETQYF
clone_size: NA
d_call: TRBD2
j_call: TRBJ2-5
v_call: TRBV29-1

cdr3_nt: TGTGCCAGCAGTTCCCGGGGGAGCAATCAGCCCCAGCATTTT
cdr3_aa: CASSSRGSNQPQHF
clone_size: NA
d_call: NA
j_call: TRBJ1-5
v_call: TRBV6-5

cdr3_nt: TGTGCCAGCTCACCTGAGGACAGGGGGCTCTACAATGAGCAGTTCTTC
cdr3_aa: CASSPEDRGLYNEQFF
clone_size: NA
d_call: TRBD1
j_call: TRBJ2-1
v_call: TRBV18

cdr3_nt: TGTGCCAGCACCGTACACTTGTGGGGAAACACCATATATTTT
cdr3_aa: CASTVHLWGNTIYF
clone_size: NA
d_call: NA
j_call: TRBJ1-3
v_call: TRBV28

cdr3_nt: TGTGCCACCAGCAGAGATAAAGGGCTAAGCAATCAGCCCCAGCATTTT
cdr3_aa: CATSRDKGLSNQPQHF
clone_size: once
d_call: NA
j_call: TRBJ1-5
v_call: TRBV15

cdr3_nt: TGTGCCAGCAGCTTCCTCGGTTTCGGTTCACAAGAGACCCAGTACTTC
cdr3_aa: CASSFLGFGSQETQYF
clone_size: NA
d_call: NA
j_call: TRBJ2-5
v_call: TRBV11-2

cdr3_nt: TGTGCCGGGAGAGGGACAGGGAAAGGGTCCTACAATGAGCAGTTCTTC
cdr3_aa: CAGRGTGKGSYNEQFF
clone_size: NA
d_call: TRBD1
j_call: TRBJ2-1
v_call: TRBV2

cdr3_nt: TGTGCCAGCTCACCACAACAGGGAGACTACGAGCAGTACTTC
cdr3_aa: CASSPQQGDYEQYF
clone_size: NA
d_call: NA
j_call: TRBJ2-7
v_call: TRBV18

cdr3_nt: TGTGCCACCAGCAGAGGACCCCTAGCTGTTTCTGGCGAGCAGTACTTC
cdr3_aa: CATSRGPLAVSGEQYF
clone_size: NA
d_call: NA
j_call: TRBJ2-7
v_call: TRBV15

cdr3_nt: TGTGCCAGTAGTATAAGCAGGGCCTCCTACGAGCAGTACTTC
cdr3_aa: CASSISRASYEQYF
clone_size: NA
d_call: NA
j_call: TRBJ2-7
v_call: TRBV19

cdr3_nt: TGTGCCAGCAGCTTACTCTCTAGTGATTACAGGGACGAGCAGTACTTC
cdr3_aa: CASSLLSSDYRDEQYF
clone_size: NA
d_call: NA
j_call: TRBJ2-7
v_call: TRBV7-8

cdr3_nt: TGTGCCAGCACCGACACTACCGGGAGGAGGAGCTATGGCTACACCTTC
cdr3_aa: CASTDTTGRRSYGYTF
clone_size: NA
d_call: NA
j_call: TRBJ1-2
v_call: TRBV7-9

cdr3_nt: TGTGCCATCAGTGATTCGGGGTTCGGGGAGACCCAGTACTTC
cdr3_aa: CAISDSGFGETQYF
clone_size: NA
d_call: NA
j_call: TRBJ2-5
v_call: TRBV10-3

cdr3_nt: TGCGCCAGCAACGGTCGCACAGATACGCAGTATTTT
cdr3_aa: CASNGRTDTQYF
clone_size: NA
d_call: NA
j_call: TRBJ2-3
v_call: TRBV5-1

cdr3_nt: TGTGCCACCGCGGGGTACGCGGGAGAGGACAATGAGCAGTTCTTC
cdr3_aa: CATAGYAGEDNEQFF
clone_size: NA
d_call: TRBD2
j_call: TRBJ2-1
v_call: TRBV2

cdr3_nt: TGTGCCAGCTCACCCAGACTAGCGGCAGACTCCTACAATGAGCAGTTCTTC
cdr3_aa: CASSPRLAADSYNEQFF
clone_size: once
d_call: TRBD2
j_call: TRBJ2-1
v_call: TRBV18

cdr3_nt: TGTGCCAGCAGTTTCGTACTCGGAACCGGGGAGCTGTTTTTT
cdr3_aa: CASSFVLGTGELFF
clone_size: NA
d_call: NA
j_call: TRBJ2-2
v_call: TRBV27

cdr3_nt: TGCGCCAGCAGCCCGTTACAGGGCTCCCTTGGTGGCTACACCTTC
cdr3_aa: CASSPLQGSLGGYTF
clone_size: NA
d_call: NA
j_call: TRBJ1-2
v_call: TRBV5-1

cdr3_nt: TGTGCCAGCAGCCATCATAGCGGCTTTTACGAGCAGTACTTC
cdr3_aa: CASSHHSGFYEQYF
clone_size: NA
d_call: NA
j_call: TRBJ2-7
v_call: TRBV7-9

cdr3_nt: TGCGCCAGCAGCTTGGAGGGGGTTCGCACAGATACGCAGTATTTT
cdr3_aa: CASSLEGVRTDTQYF
clone_size: NA
d_call: NA
j_call: TRBJ2-3
v_call: TRBV5-1

cdr3_nt: TGTGCCAGCACCCTTTCTGGGGAGATGTACGAGCAGTACTTC
cdr3_aa: CASTLSGEMYEQYF
clone_size: NA
d_call: NA
j_call: TRBJ2-7
v_call: TRBV28

cdr3_nt: TGTGCCAGTAGTTTTGGGAGGCTAGCGGATCAAAAACGGTACTTC
cdr3_aa: CASSFGRLADQKRYF
clone_size: NA
d_call: TRBD2
j_call: TRBJ2-7
v_call: TRBV19

cdr3_nt: TGCGCCAGCAGCACCGGACAGGGAGGGACCCAGTACTTC
cdr3_aa: CASSTGQGGTQYF
clone_size: NA
d_call: TRBD1
j_call: TRBJ2-5
v_call: TRBV5-1

cdr3_nt: TGTGCCATCAGTGAGGTTCAGGGTTACGAGCAGTACTTC
cdr3_aa: CAISEVQGYEQYF
clone_size: NA
d_call: NA
j_call: TRBJ2-7
v_call: TRBV10-3

cdr3_nt: TGTGCCAGTACCCAACGGGGGACTCGATACGAGCAGTACTTC
cdr3_aa: CASTQRGTRYEQYF
clone_size: NA
d_call: NA
j_call: TRBJ2-7
v_call: TRBV19

cdr3_nt: TGCGCCAGCAGTCAGCCTAGCGGGAGGAGCTACGAGCAGTACTTC
cdr3_aa: CASSQPSGRSYEQYF
clone_size: NA
d_call: TRBD2
j_call: TRBJ2-7
v_call: TRBV5-1

cdr3_nt: TGTGCCAGCAGTGTGGGTGACCGGTGGTTAGCGGGAGTCGATGAGCAGTTCTTC
cdr3_aa: CASSVGDRWLAGVDEQFF
clone_size: NA
d_call: TRBD2
j_call: TRBJ2-1
v_call: TRBV6-1

cdr3_nt: TGCAGCGTGGGACCCCCCGTCCTAAGCTACCCGAGGAATGAGCAGTTCTTC
cdr3_aa: CSVGPPVLSYPRNEQFF
clone_size: NA
d_call: NA
j_call: TRBJ2-1
v_call: TRBV29-1

cdr3_nt: TGCGCCAGCAGTGAGGCTGACACAGATACGCAGTATTTT
cdr3_aa: CASSEADTDTQYF
clone_size: NA
d_call: NA
j_call: TRBJ2-3
v_call: TRBV10-1

cdr3_nt: TGTGCCAGCAGCCAAAGGGTAGGACTAGCGGGAGGCGAGCAGTACTTC
cdr3_aa: CASSQRVGLAGGEQYF
clone_size: NA
d_call: TRBD2
j_call: TRBJ2-7
v_call: TRBV2

cdr3_nt: TGCAGCGTTGTTCTTTCGAGGGTGACCGGGGAGCTGTTTTTT
cdr3_aa: CSVVLSRVTGELFF
clone_size: NA
d_call: NA
j_call: TRBJ2-2
v_call: TRBV29-1